This T cell receptor beta chain was identified in a study of regulatory T cells in long-lasting Graves disease. Trimming removed 4 bases from V and 5 bases from J, with 9 bases in between. Looked up from germline, CDR1 is ENHRY and CDR2 is SYGVKD. This CDR3 region has 13 residues. iRepertoire HTBI primers and Arm-PCR of CDR3 regions built TCR beta libraries. TCRdb ran MiXCR on the multiplex PCR reads and lists one entry per CDR3 protein. The sample records around 360,000 distinct CDR3 sequences, 15% to 20% being singletons. The time point here: newly diagnosed GD, antithyroid drugs for less than 3 months. Scientists built the TCR library using RNA that was extracted from PBMCs. This clonotype came up many times. These data also formed part of another study, on T cells in Graves' hyperthyroidism and ophthalmopathy.

The receptor comes from a woman younger than 35 with Graves disease. The sequenced sample was peripheral blood mononuclear cells (PBMCs), obtained at new diagnosis, from a patient treated with antithyroid drugs. V and J are TRBV10-3 and TRBJ1-5, with D uncertain. For the CDR3, the DNA is TGTGCCATCAGTGTCGATGGAGATCAGCCCCAGCATTTT. Translation: CAISVDGDQPQHF.